The present T cell receptor beta chain was sequenced within a study of T cell responses to AZD1222 COVID-19 vaccine. Study at large: Pooling covered second doses at about 4 or about 12 weeks.

Generated by immunoSEQ multiplex PCR, the TCRdb table keeps only in-frame clones and is missing some. This sample has some 130,000 clones, with 70% to 90% found just once. About this clone: Its antigen is not identified.

The study's findings and limits: Two AZD1222 doses significantly raised spike-specific TCR breadth and depth over controls. Donors skewed white British and female; clonal diversity was possibly underestimated. Sampling captured repertoires only after the peak T cell response.

There are 15 residues in the CDR3. Germline assignment: CDR1 SGHDT and CDR2 YYEEEE. The V and J ends lost 2 bases and 6 bases, in that order; junction bases with no gene match: 7. Sequences were derived from peripheral blood, sampled on day 0 of AZD1222 vaccination. This chain joins TRBV5-6 and TRBJ1-2; 10 nucleotides agree with TRBD1. The TCR was taken from an adult in good health. Here the CDR3 reads CASSLGTGALNGYTF. The CDR3 DNA reads as TGTGCCAGCAGCTTAGGGACAGGGGCCTTAAATGGCTACACCTTC. The full variable domain, completed using reference TRBV5-6 and TRBJ1-2, is DAGVTQSPTHLIKTRGQQVTLRCSPKSGHDTVSWYQQALGQGPQFIFQYYEEEERQRGNFPDRFSGHQFPNYSSELNVNALLLGDSALYLCASSLGTGALNGYTFGSGTRLTVV.